Sequencing of this TCR beta chain was carried out in a study of CD8 T cells in ankylosing spondylitis. Broader study findings: Ankylosing spondylitis blood appeared to carry a characteristic TCR beta motif of under ten highly homologous variants.

TCRdb passed the 5' RACE reads through MiXCR, listing each CDR3 protein once. The sample consists of a few hundred thousand distinct CDR3 sequences, 20% to 30% of them appearing once. Note on this clonotype: Its antigen is unidentified.

Sequenced input: blood, either unsorted or a sorted T cell fraction (not recorded which). This TCR was sampled from a male donor with ankylosing spondylitis or in good health (not recorded which).

The CDR3 is CSAGAGKGYEQYF. CDR3 in DNA: TGCAGTGCTGGCGCAGGGAAAGGGTACGAGCAGTACTTC. The chain couples TRBV20-1 to TRBJ2-7; D perhaps matches TRBD1 (5 bases). The CDR3 consists of 13 residues. Germline loops: CDR1 DFQATT, CDR2 SNEGSKA (reference sequence). Deletions cut 5 bases from V and 4 bases from J, with 15 bases between.